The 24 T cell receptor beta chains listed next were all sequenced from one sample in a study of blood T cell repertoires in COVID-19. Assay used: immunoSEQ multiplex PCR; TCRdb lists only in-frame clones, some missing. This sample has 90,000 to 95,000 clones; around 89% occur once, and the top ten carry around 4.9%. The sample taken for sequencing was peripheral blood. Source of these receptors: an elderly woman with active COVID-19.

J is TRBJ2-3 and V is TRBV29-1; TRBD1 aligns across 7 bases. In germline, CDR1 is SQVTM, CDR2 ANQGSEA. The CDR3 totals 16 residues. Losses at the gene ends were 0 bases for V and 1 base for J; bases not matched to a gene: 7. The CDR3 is CSVEDLVTGGTDTQYF. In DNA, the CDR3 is TGCAGCGTTGAAGATCTTGTAACAGGGGGCACAGATACGCAGTATTTT.

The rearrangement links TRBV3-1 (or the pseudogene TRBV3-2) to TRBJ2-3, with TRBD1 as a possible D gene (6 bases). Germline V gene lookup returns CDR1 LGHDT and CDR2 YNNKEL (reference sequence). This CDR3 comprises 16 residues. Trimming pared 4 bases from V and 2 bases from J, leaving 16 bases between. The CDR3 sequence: CASSPSDRRSTDTQYF. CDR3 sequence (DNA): TGTGCCAGCAGCCCTTCGGACAGACGTTCCACAGATACGCAGTATTTT.

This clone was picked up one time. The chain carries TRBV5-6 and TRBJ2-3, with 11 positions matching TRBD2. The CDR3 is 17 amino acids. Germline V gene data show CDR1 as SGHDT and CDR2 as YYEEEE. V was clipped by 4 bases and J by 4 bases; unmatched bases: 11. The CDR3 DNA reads TGTGCCAGCAGCCTCACGGGACTAGCGGTAACCCCAGATACGCAGTATTTT. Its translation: CASSLTGLAVTPDTQYF.

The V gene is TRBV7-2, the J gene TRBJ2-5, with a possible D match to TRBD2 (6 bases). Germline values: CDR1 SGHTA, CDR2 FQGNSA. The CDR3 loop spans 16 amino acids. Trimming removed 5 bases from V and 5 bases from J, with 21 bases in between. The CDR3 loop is CASSAAGSWRGETQYF. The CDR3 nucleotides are TGTGCCAGCAGCGCCGCCGGGAGCTGGCGTGGGGAGACCCAGTACTTC. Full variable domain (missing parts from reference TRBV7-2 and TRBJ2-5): GAGVSQSPSNKVTEKGKDVELRCDPISGHTALYWYRQSLGQGLEFLIYFQGNSAPDKSGLPSDRFSAERTGGSVSTLTIQRTQQEDSAVYLCASSAAGSWRGETQYFGPGTRLLVL.

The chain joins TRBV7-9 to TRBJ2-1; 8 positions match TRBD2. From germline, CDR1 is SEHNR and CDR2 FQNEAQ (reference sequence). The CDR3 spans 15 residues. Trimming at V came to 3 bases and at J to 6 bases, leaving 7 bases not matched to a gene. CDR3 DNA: TGTGCCAGCAGCTTTAGCGGGGAGGTCTCCAATGAGCAGTTCTTC. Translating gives CASSFSGEVSNEQFF.

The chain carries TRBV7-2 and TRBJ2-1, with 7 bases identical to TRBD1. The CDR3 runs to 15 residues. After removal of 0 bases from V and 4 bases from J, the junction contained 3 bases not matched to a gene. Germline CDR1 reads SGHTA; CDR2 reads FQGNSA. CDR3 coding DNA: TGTGCCAGCAGCTTAGCCGGGGACAGTTACAATGAGCAGTTCTTC. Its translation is CASSLAGDSYNEQFF.

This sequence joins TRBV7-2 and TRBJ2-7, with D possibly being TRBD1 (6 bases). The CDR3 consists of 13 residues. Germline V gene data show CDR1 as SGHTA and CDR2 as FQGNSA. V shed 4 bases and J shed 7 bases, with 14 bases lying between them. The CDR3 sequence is CASSSGQTGEQYF. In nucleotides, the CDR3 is TGTGCCAGCAGCTCAGGACAGACTGGAGAGCAGTACTTC.

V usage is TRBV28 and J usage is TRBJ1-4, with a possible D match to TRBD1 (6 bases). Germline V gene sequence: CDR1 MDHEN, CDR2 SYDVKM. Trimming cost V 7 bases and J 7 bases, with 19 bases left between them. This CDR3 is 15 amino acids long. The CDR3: CASTSFRGRGEKLFF. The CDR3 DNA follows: TGTGCCAGCACCTCATTCAGGGGAAGGGGTGAAAAACTGTTTTTT.

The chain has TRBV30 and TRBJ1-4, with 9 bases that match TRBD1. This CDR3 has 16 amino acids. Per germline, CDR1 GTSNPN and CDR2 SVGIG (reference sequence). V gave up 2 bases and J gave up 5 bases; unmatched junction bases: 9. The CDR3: CAWSPARTGANEKLFF. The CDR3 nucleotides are TGTGCCTGGAGTCCTGCGCGGACAGGGGCAAATGAAAAACTGTTTTTT.

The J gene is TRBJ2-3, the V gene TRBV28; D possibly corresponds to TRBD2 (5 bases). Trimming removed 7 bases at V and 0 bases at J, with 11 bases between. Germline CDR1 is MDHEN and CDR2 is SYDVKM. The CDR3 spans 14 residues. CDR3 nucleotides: TGTGCCAGCAAGAGCGGCACTAGCACAGATACGCAGTATTTT. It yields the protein CASKSGTSTDTQYF. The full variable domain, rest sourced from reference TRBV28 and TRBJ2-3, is DVKVTQSSRYLVKRTGEKVFLECVQDMDHENMFWYRQDPGLGLRLIYFSYDVKMKEKGDIPEGYSVSREKKERFSLILESASTNQTSMYLCASKSGTSTDTQYFGPGTRLTVL.

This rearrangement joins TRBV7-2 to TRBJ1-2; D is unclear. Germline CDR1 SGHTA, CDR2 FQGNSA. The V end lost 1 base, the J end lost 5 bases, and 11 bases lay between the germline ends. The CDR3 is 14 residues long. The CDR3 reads CASSLEGRRYGYTF. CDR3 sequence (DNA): TGTGCCAGCAGCTTAGAAGGCAGGAGGTATGGCTACACCTTC.

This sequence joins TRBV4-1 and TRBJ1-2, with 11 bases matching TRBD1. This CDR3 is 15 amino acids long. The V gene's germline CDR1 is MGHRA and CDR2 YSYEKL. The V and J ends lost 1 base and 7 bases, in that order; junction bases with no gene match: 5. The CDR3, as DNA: TGCGCCAGCAGCCAAGTCGGACAGGGGGCCGGTGGCTACACCTTC. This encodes CASSQVGQGAGGYTF.

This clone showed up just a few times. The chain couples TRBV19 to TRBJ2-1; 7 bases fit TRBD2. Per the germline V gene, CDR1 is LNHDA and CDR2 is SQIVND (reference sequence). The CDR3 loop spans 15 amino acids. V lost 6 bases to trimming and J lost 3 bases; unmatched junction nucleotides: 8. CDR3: CASSRGLDLYNEQFF. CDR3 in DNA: TGTGCCAGTAGCCGAGGACTAGACCTCTACAATGAGCAGTTCTTC.

The CDR3 here is CSVESQTSYEEQFF. The DNA of the CDR3 is TGCAGCGTTGAGTCCCAGACTAGCTACGAGGAGCAGTTCTTC. The rearrangement uses TRBV29-1 and TRBJ2-1, with 7 bases aligning to TRBD2. J lost 10 bases, V lost 3 bases, and 12 bases had no gene match. This CDR3 is built from 14 residues. Per germline, CDR1 SQVTM and CDR2 ANQGSEA.

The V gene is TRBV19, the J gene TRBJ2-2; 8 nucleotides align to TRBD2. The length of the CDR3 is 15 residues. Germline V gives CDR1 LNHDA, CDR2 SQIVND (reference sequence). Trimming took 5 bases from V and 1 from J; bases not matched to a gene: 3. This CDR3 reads CASSSSGGNTGELFF. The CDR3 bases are TGTGCCAGTAGTTCGAGCGGGGGGAACACCGGGGAGCTGTTTTTT. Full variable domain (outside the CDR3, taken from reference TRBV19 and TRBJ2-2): DGGITQSPKYLFRKEGQNVTLSCEQNLNHDAMYWYRQDPGQGLRLIYYSQIVNDFQKGDIAEGYSVSREKKESFPLTVTSAQKNPTAFYLCASSSSGGNTGELFFGEGSRLTVL.

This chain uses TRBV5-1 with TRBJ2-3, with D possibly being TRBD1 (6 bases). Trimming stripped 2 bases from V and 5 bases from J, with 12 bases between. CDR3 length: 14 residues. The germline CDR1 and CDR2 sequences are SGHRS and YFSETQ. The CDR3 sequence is CASSFGQWGDTQYF. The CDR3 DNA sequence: TGCGCCAGCAGCTTTGGACAGTGGGGAGATACGCAGTATTTT. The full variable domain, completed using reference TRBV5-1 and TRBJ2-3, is KAGVTQTPRYLIKTRGQQVTLSCSPISGHRSVSWYQQTPGQGLQFLFEYFSETQRNKGNFPGRFSGRQFSNSRSEMNVSTLELGDSALYLCASSFGQWGDTQYFGPGTRLTVL.

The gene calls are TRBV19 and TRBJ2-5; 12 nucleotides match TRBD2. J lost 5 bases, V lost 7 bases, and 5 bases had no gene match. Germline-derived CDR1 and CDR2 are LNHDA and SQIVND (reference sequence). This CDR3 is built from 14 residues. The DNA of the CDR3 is TGTGCCAGTAAGGGGACTAGCGGGCGGGAGACCCAGTACTTC. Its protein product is CASKGTSGRETQYF.

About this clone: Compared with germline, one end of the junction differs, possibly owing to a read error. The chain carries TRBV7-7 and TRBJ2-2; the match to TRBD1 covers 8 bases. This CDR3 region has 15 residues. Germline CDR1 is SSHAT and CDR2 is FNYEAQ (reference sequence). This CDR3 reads CASSPLGQGDGELFF. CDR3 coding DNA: TGTGCTAGCAGCCCTTTAGGACAGGGCGACGGGGAGCTGTTTTTT.

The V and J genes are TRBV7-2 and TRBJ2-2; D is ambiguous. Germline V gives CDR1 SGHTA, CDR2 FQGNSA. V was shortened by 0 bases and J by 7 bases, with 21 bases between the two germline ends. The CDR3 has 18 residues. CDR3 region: CASSLAITELTNGGELFF. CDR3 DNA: TGTGCCAGCAGCTTAGCGATAACCGAACTCACTAACGGCGGGGAGCTGTTTTTT.

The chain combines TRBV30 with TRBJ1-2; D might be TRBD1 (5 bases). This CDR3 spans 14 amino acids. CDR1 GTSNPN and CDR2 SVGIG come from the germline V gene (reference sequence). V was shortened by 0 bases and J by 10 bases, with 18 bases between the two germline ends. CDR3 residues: CAWSVSASGPTYTF. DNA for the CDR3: TGTGCCTGGAGTGTATCGGCTTCAGGGCCCACCTACACCTTC.

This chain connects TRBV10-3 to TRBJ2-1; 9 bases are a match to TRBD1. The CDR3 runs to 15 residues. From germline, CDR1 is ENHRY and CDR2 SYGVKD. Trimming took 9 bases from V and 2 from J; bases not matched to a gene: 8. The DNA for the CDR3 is TGTGCCATAAAAGGGACAGGGCAAACCTACAATGAGCAGTTCTTC. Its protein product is CAIKGTGQTYNEQFF.

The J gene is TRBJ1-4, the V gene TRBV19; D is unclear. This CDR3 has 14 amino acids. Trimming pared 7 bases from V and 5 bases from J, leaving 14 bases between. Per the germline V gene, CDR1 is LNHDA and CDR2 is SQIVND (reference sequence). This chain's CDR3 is CASTPHKPNEKLFF. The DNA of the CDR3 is TGTGCCAGTACTCCGCACAAACCAAATGAAAAACTGTTTTTT.

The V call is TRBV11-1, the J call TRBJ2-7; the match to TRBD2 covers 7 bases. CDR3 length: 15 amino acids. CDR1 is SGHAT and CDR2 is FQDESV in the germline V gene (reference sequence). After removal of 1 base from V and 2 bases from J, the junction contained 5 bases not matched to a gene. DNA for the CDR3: TGTGCCAGCAGCTTAGTCCCCGGGAGGACCTACGAGCAGTACTTC. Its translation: CASSLVPGRTYEQYF.

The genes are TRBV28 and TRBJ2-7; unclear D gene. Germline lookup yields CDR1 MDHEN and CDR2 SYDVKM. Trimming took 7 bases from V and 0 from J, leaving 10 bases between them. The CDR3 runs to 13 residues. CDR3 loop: CASTVTSSYEQYF. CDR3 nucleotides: TGTGCCAGCACCGTGACAAGCTCCTACGAGCAGTACTTC.